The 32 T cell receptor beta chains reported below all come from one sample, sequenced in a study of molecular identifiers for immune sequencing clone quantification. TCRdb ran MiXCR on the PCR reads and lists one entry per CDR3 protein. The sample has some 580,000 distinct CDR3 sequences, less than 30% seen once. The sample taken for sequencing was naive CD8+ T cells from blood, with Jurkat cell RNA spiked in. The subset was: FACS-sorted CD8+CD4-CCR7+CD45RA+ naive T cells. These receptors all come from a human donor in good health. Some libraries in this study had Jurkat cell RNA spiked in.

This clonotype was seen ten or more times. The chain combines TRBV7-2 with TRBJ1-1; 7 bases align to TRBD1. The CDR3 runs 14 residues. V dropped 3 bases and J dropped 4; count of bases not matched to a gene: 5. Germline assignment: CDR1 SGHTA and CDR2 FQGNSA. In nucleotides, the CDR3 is TGTGCCAGCAGCTTCGAAGGGGGCGGCACTGAAGCTTTCTTT. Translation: CASSFEGGGTEAFF.

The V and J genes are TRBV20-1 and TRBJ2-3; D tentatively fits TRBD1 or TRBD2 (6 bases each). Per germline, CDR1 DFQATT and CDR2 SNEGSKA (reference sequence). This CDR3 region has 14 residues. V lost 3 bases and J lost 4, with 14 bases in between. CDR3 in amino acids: CSASKGGYADTQYF. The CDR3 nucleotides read TGCAGTGCTAGTAAGGGGGGTTACGCAGATACGCAGTATTTT.

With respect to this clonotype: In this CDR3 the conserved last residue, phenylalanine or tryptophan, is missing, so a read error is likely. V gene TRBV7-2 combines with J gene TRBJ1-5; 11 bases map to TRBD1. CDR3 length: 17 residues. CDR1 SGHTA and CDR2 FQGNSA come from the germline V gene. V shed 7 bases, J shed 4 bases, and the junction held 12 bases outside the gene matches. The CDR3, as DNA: TGTGCCAGCACAGATACCCGGACAGGGGGCTCGAATCAGCCCCAGCATTAT. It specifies CASTDTRTGGSNQPQHY.

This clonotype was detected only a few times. The CDR3 coding sequence is TGTGCCAGCACCGAAATAGAAGGGTACGCAGATACGCAGTATTTT. The encoded protein is CASTEIEGYADTQYF. The V call is TRBV6-1, the J call TRBJ2-3, with D hard to call. Germline V CDR1 and CDR2: MNHNS, SASEGT. V was clipped by 7 bases and J by 4 bases, with 18 bases between them. This CDR3 region has 15 residues.

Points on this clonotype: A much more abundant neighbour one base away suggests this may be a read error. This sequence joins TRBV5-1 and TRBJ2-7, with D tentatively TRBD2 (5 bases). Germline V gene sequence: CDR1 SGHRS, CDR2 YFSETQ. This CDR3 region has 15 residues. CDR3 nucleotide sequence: TGCGCCAGCAGCCCGAAGGCCGGACTCCCCTACGAGCAGTGCTTC. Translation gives CASSPKAGLPYEQCF.

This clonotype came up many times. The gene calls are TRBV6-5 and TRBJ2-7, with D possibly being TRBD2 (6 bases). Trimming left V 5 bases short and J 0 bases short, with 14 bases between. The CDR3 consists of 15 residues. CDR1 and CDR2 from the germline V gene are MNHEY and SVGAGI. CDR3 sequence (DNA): TGTGCCAGCAGTCCTTGGGTCGGGAGCTCCTACGAGCAGTACTTC. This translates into CASSPWVGSSYEQYF.

The CDR3 here is CASSSGGSGSVTDTQYF. In DNA, the CDR3 is TGTGCCAGCAGCTCCGGGGGTAGCGGGAGTGTAACAGATACGCAGTATTTT. The rearrangement joins TRBV7-6 to TRBJ2-3; the match to TRBD2 covers 9 bases. V shed 4 bases and J 3 bases; nucleotides not matched to a gene: 11. Germline CDR1 reads SGHVS; CDR2 reads FNYEAQ. There are 17 residues in the CDR3. The variable domain in full, completed from reference TRBV7-6 and TRBJ2-3, reads GAGVSQSPRYKVTKRGQDVALRCDPISGHVSLYWYRQALGQGPEFLTYFNYEAQQDKSGLPNDRFSAERPEGSISTLTIQRTEQRDSAMYRCASSSGGSGSVTDTQYFGPGTRLTVL.

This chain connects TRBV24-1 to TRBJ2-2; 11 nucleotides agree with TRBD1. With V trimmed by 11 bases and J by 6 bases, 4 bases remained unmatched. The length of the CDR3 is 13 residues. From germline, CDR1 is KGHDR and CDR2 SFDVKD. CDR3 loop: CAIEGQGAGELFF. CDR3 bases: TGTGCCATAGAGGGACAGGGGGCCGGGGAGCTGTTTTTT.

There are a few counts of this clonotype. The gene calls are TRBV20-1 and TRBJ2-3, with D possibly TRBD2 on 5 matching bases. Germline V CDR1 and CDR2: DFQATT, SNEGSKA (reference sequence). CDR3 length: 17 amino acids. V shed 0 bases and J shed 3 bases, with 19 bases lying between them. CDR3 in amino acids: CSARDVGERSTTDTQYF. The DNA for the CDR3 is TGCAGTGCTAGAGATGTCGGGGAGAGGAGCACAACAGATACGCAGTATTTT.

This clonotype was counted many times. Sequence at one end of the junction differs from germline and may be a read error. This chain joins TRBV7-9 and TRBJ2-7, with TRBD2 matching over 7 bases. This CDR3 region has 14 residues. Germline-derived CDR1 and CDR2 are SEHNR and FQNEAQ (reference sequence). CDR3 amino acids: CASSLAGRAYEQYF. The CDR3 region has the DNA TGTGCCAGCAGTTTAGCAGGGAGGGCCTACGAGCAGTACTTC.

CDR3 DNA sequence: TGTGCCATCAGCCAACTAGCGGGAGTTTCCCCGATACCCTACGAGCAGTACTTC. Its translation: CAISQLAGVSPIPYEQYF. The chain combines TRBV10-3 with TRBJ2-7; 11 nucleotides align to TRBD2. V dropped 6 bases and J dropped 2; count of bases not matched to a gene: 15. Germline values: CDR1 ENHRY, CDR2 SYGVKD. The CDR3 sequence is 18 residues long.

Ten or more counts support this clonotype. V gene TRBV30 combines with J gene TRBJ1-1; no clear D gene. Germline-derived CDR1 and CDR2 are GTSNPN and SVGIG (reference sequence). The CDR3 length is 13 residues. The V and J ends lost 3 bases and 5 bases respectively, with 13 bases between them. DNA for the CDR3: TGTGCCTGGAGCGCCCTGGACGGGACTGAAGCTTTCTTT. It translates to CAWSALDGTEAFF.

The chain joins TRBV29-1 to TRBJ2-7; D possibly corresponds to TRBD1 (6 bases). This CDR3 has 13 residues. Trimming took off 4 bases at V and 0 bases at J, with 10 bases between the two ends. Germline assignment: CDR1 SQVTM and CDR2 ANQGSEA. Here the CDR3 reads CSVGTDNSYEQYF. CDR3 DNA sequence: TGCAGCGTTGGGACAGACAACTCCTACGAGCAGTACTTC.

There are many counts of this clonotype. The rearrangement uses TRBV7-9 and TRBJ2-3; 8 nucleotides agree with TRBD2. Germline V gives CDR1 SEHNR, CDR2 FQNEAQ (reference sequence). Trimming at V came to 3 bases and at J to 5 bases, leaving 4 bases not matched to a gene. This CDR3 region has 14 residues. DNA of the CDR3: TGTGCCAGCAGCTTTGCGGGGGGCGGAGATACGCAGTATTTT. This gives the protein CASSFAGGGDTQYF.

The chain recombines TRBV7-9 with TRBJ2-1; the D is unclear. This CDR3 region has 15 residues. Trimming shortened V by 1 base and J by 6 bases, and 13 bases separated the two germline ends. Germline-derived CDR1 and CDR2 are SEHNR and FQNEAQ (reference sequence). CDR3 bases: TGTGCCAGCAGCTTAGGCTTGGGATTTTTCAATGAGCAGTTCTTC. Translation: CASSLGLGFFNEQFF.

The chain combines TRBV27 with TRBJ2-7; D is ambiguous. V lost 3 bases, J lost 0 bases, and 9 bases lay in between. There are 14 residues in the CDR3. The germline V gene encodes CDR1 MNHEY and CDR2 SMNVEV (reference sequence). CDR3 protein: CASSFTQSSYEQYF. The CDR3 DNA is TGTGCCAGCAGTTTTACCCAAAGCTCCTACGAGCAGTACTTC.

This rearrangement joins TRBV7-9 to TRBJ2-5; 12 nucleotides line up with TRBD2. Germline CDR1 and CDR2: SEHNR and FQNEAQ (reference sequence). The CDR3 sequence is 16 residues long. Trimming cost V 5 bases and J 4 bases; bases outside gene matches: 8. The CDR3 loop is CASSPPSGGARETQYF. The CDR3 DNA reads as TGTGCCAGCAGCCCACCTAGCGGGGGGGCGAGAGAGACCCAGTACTTC.

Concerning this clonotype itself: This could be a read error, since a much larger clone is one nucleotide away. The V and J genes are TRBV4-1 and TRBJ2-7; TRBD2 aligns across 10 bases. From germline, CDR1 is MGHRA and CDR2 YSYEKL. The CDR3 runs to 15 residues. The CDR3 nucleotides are TGCGCCGGCAGCCAAGAAAGCGGGGGGGCGTACGAGCAGTACTTC. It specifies CAGSQESGGAYEQYF.

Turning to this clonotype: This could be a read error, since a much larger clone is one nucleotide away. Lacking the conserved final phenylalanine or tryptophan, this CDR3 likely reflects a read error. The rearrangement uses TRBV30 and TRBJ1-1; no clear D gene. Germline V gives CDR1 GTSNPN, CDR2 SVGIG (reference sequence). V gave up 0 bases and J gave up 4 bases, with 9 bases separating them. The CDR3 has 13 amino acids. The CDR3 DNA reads TGTGCCTGGAGTGTAGAAAGGGCCACTGAAGCTTTCATT. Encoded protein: CAWSVERATEAFI.

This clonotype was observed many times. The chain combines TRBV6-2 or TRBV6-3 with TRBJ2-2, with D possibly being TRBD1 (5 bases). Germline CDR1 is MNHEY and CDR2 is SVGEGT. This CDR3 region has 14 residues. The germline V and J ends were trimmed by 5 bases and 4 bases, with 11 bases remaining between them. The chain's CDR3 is CASSTDIITGELFF. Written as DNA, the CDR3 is TGTGCCAGCAGTACGGACATTATCACCGGGGAGCTGTTTTTT.

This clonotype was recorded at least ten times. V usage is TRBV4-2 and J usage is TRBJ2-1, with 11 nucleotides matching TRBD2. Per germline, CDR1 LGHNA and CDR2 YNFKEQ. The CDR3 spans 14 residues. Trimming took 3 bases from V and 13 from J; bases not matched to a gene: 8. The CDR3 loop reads CASSQGIAGGPQFF. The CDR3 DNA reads TGTGCCAGCAGCCAGGGCATAGCGGGAGGGCCTCAGTTCTTC.

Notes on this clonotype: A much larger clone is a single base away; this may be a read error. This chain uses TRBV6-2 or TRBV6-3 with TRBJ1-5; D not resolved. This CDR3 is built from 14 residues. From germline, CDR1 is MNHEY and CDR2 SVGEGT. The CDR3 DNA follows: TGTGCCGGCAGTTACGGGGTTCCGGGTCAGCCCCAGCATTTT. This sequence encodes CAGSYGVPGQPQHF.

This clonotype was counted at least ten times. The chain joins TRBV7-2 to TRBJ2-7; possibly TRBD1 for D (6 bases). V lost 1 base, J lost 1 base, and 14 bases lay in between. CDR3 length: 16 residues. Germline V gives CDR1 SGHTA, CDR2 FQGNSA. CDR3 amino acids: CASSLDAGVASYEQYF. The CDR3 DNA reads TGTGCCAGCAGCTTAGATGCAGGGGTAGCGTCCTACGAGCAGTACTTC.

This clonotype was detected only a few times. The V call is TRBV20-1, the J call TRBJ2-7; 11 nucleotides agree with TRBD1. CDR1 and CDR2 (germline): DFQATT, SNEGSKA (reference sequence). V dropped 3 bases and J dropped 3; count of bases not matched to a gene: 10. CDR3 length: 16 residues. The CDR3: CSASTSRTGGIYEQYF. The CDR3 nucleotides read TGCAGTGCTAGTACATCCCGGACAGGGGGCATCTACGAGCAGTACTTC.

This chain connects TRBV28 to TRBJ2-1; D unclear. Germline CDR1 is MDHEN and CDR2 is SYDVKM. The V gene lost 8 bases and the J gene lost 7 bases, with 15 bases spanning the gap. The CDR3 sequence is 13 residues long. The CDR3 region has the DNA TGTGCCAGCCAATTGGTGGAGTTTAATGAGCAGTTCTTC. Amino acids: CASQLVEFNEQFF.

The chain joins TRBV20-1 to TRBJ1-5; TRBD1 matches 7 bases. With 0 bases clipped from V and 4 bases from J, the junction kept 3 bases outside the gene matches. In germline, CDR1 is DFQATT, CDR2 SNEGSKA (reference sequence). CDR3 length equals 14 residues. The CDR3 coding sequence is TGCAGTGCTAGAGAGGGACAGATAAATCAGCCCCAGCATTTT. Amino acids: CSAREGQINQPQHF.

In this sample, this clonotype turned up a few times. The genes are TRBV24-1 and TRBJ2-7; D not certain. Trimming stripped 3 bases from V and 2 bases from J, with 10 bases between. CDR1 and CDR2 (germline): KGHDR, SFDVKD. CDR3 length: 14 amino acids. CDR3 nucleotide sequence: TGTGCCACCAGTGATAACGGGCCTACCTACGAGCAGTACTTC. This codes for CATSDNGPTYEQYF.

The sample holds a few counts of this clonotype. The CDR3 loop reads CSAREEASYNEQFF. The CDR3 nucleotides read TGCAGTGCTAGAGAGGAGGCATCCTACAATGAGCAGTTCTTC. The chain links TRBV20-1 to TRBJ2-1, with a tentative D call TRBD2 (5 bases). Trimming pared 0 bases from V and 1 base from J, leaving 7 bases between. This CDR3 contains 14 residues. The V gene's germline CDR1 is DFQATT and CDR2 SNEGSKA (reference sequence).

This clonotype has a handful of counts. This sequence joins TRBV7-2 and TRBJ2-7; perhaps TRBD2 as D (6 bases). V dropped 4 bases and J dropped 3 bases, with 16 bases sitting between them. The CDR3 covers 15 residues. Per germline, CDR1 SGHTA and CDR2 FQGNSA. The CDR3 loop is CASSSGLGGHYEQYF. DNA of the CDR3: TGTGCCAGCAGCTCGGGACTCGGAGGCCACTACGAGCAGTACTTC.

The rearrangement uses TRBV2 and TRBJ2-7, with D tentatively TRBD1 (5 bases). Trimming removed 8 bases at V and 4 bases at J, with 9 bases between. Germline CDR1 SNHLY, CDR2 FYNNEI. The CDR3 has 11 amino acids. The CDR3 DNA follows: TGTGCCAGCGGACATAGGTACGAGCAGTACTTC. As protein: CASGHRYEQYF.

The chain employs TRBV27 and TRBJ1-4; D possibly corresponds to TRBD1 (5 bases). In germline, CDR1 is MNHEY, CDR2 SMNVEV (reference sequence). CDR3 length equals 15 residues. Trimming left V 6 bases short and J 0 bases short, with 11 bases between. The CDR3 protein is CASRPGYTTNEKLFF. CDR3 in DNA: TGTGCCAGCAGACCAGGGTATACAACTAATGAAAAACTGTTTTTT.

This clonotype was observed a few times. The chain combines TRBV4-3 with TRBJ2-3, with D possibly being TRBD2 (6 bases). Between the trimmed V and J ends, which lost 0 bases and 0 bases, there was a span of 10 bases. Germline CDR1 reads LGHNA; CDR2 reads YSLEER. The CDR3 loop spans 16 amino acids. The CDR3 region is CASSQDHGTSTDTQYF. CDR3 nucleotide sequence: TGCGCCAGCAGCCAAGATCATGGGACTAGCACAGATACGCAGTATTTT.